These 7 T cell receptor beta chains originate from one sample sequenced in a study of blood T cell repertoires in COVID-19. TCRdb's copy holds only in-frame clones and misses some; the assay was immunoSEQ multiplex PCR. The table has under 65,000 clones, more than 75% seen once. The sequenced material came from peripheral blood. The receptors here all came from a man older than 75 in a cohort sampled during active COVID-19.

Written as DNA, the CDR3 is TGTGCCAGCAGCTCACAGGGGTCCGAGCAGTACTTC. As protein: CASSSQGSEQYF. The J gene is TRBJ2-7, the V gene TRBV7-9; 7 nucleotides align to TRBD1. This CDR3 comprises 12 residues. Per the germline V gene, CDR1 is SEHNR and CDR2 is FQNEAQ (reference sequence). The trim removed 4 bases at V and 6 bases at J, leaving 3 bases unmatched.

For the CDR3, the DNA is TGTGCCAGCAGCTTAACACAGGGGGTAGAGACCCAGTACTTC. Protein: CASSLTQGVETQYF. The rearrangement uses TRBV7-2 and TRBJ2-5; 8 bases agree with TRBD1. V shed 2 bases and J 4 bases; nucleotides not matched to a gene: 3. Germline V lookup: CDR1 SGHTA, CDR2 FQGNSA. This CDR3 has 14 amino acids.

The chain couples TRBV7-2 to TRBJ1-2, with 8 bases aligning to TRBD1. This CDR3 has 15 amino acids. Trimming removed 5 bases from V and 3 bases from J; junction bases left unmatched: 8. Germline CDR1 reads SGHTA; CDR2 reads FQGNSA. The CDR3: CASSPRQGAYYGYTF. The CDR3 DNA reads TGTGCCAGCAGCCCTCGGCAGGGGGCGTACTATGGCTACACCTTC.

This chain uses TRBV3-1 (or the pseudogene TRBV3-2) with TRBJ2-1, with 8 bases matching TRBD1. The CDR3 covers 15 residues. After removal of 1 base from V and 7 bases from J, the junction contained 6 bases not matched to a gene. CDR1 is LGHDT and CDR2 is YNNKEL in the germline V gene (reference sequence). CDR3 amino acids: CASSQVGQGWNEQFF. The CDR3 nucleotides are TGTGCCAGCAGCCAAGTCGGACAGGGATGGAATGAGCAGTTCTTC.

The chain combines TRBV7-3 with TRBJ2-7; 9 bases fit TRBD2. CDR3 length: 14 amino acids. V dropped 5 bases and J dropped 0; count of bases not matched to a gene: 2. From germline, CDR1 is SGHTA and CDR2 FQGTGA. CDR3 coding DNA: TGTGCCAGCAGCCTTAGCGGGAGCTCCTACGAGCAGTACTTC. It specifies CASSLSGSSYEQYF.

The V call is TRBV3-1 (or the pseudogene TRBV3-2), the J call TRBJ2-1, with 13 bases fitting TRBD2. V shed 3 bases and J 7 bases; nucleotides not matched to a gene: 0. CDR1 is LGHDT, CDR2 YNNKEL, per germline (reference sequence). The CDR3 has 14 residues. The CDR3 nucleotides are TGTGCCAGCAGCCAGACTAGCGGGAGGAATGAGCAGTTCTTC. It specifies CASSQTSGRNEQFF.

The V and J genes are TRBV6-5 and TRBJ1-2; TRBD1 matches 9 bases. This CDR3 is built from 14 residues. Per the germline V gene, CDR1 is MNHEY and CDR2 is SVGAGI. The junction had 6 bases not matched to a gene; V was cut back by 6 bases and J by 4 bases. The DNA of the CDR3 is TGTGCCAGCAGGAAACAGGGGGCGTCCTATGGCTACACCTTC. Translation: CASRKQGASYGYTF.